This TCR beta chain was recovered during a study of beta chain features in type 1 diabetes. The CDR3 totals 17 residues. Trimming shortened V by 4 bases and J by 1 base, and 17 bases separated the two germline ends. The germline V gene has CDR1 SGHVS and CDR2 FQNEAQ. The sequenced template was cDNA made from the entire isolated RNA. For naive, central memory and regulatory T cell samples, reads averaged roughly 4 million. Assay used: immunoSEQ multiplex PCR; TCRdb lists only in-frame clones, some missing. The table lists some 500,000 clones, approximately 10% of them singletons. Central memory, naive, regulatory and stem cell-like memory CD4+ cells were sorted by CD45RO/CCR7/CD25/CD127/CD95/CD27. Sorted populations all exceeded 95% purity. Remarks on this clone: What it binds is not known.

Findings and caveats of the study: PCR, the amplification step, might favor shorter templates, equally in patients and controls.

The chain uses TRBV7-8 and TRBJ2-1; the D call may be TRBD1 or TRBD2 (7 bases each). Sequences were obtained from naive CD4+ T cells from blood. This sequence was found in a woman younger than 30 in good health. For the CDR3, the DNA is TGTGCCAGCAGCTCCGAGGGAGGGACAGTGTCCTACAATGAGCAGTTCTTC. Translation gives CASSSEGGTVSYNEQFF.